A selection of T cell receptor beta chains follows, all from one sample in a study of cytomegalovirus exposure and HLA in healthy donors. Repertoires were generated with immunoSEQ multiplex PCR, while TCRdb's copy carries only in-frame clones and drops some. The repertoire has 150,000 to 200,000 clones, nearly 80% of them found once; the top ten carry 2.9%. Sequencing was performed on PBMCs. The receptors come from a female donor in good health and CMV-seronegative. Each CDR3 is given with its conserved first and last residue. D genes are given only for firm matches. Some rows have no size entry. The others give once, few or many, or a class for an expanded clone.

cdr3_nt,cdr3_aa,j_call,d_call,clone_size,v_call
TGTGCCAGCAGTTTGACAGGGGGCATTGTTGAAAAACTGTTTTTT,CASSLTGGIVEKLFF,TRBJ1-4,TRBD1,-,TRBV11-2
TGCGCCAGCAGCTCAGACAGGGTGAACACTGAAGCTTTCTTT,CASSSDRVNTEAFF,TRBJ1-1,TRBD1,-,TRBV5-1
TGTGCCAGCAGGTGGGACAGCGTGTTCAATGAGCAGTTCTTC,CASRWDSVFNEQFF,TRBJ2-1,TRBD1,-,TRBV6-1
TGTGCCAGCAGCTTGGGACAGGCGACCTACGAGCAGTACTTC,CASSLGQATYEQYF,TRBJ2-7,-,-,TRBV5-4
TGTGCCAGCTCACCTACACTAAACACTGAAGCTTTCTTT,CASSPTLNTEAFF,TRBJ1-1,-,-,TRBV18
TGTGCCAGCAGCGTAGGGGGACAGGGGATAAACACTGAAGCTTTCTTT,CASSVGGQGINTEAFF,TRBJ1-1,TRBD1,-,TRBV9
TGTGCCAGCAGTGAACAACAGGAGTCCATCGAAGCTTTCTTT,CASSEQQESIEAFF,TRBJ1-1,-,-,TRBV2
TGTGCCAGCAGCTTAGACAGGCTCAATCAGCCCCAGCATTTT,CASSLDRLNQPQHF,TRBJ1-5,-,few,TRBV7-2
TGTTCCAGCAGCTCTTTCCCGGGACAGGGTTTTTATGGCTACACCTTC,CSSSSFPGQGFYGYTF,TRBJ1-2,TRBD1,-,TRBV7-9
TGCGCCAGCAGCCCTGGGACTAGCGGGGACTACGAGCAGTACTTC,CASSPGTSGDYEQYF,TRBJ2-7,TRBD2,-,TRBV4-1
TGTGCCAGCAGCAAGGGGCTGACTGAAGCTTTCTTT,CASSKGLTEAFF,TRBJ1-1,-,-,TRBV7-8
TGTGCCAGCAGCTCAAGGAGTTTCGGCAATGAGCAGTTCTTC,CASSSRSFGNEQFF,TRBJ2-1,-,-,TRBV7-8
TGTGCCAGCAGTTTTCCCCAACGGGGACAGGCCTCCTACGAGCAGTACTTC,CASSFPQRGQASYEQYF,TRBJ2-7,TRBD1,-,TRBV28
TGTGCCAGCATGACAAGGAATGAGCAGTTCTTC,CASMTRNEQFF,TRBJ2-1,-,-,TRBV2
TGTGCCAGCAGCTTCGACTTTACGCAGTATTTT,CASSFDFTQYF,TRBJ2-3,-,-,TRBV7-2
TGTGCCAGCAGTGAAAGGGGCTTTCCCCCAAACACCATATATTTT,CASSERGFPPNTIYF,TRBJ1-3,-,-,TRBV6-1
TGTGCCAGCAGCCTGTTACTAGCGGGGTACTTTGTGAACGAGCAGTACTTC,CASSLLLAGYFVNEQYF,TRBJ2-7,TRBD2,-,TRBV7-2
TGTGCCAGCAGTTACTCGGTTGGGGGGGGCAATCAGCCCCAGCATTTT,CASSYSVGGGNQPQHF,TRBJ1-5,-,-,TRBV6-6
TGTGCCAGCAGTTTACCCAGCGGGAAGCAGTATTTT,CASSLPSGKQYF,TRBJ2-3,TRBD2,-,TRBV27
TGTGCCAGCAGCCTCGGGACTCCGAAAGAATTCGAGCAGTACTTC,CASSLGTPKEFEQYF,TRBJ2-7,-,-,TRBV11-2
TGTGCCAGCAGTTACGGGAGCGGCGATACGCAGTATTTT,CASSYGSGDTQYF,TRBJ2-3,-,once,TRBV27
TGTGCCAGCAGTGAAATGGACAGGGTATCCTACGAGCAGTACTTC,CASSEMDRVSYEQYF,TRBJ2-7,TRBD1,few,TRBV6-1
TGTGCCAGCTCACCCGGGTTTTCGACTCGAAGGATACCTCAGCCCCAGCATTTT,CASSPGFSTRRIPQPQHF,TRBJ1-5,-,-,TRBV18
TGTGCCGGAGGGACAGCTTACAATGAGCAGTTCTTC,CAGGTAYNEQFF,TRBJ2-1,-,once,TRBV7-9
TGTGCCACTTCCCTCGGGGGACAGGGGATCCATGGCTACACCTTC,CATSLGGQGIHGYTF,TRBJ1-2,TRBD1,-,TRBV25-1
TGTGCCAGCAGCGGCGGGAATGGGGGCACAGATACGCAGTATTTT,CASSGGNGGTDTQYF,TRBJ2-3,-,few,TRBV9
TGTGCCAGCAGCAACGGACGAGTTGGGGGGGAGACCCAGTACTTC,CASSNGRVGGETQYF,TRBJ2-5,-,-,TRBV6-5
TGCGCCAGCAGCGAAACTAGCGGGAGGTTAACCCAGTACTTC,CASSETSGRLTQYF,TRBJ2-5,TRBD2,-,TRBV5-1
TGTGCTAGCAGCTTAGGTCCGGGAGCGGGCCGCTACGAGCAGTACTTC,CASSLGPGAGRYEQYF,TRBJ2-7,-,once,TRBV7-7
TGTGCCAGCAGCGTAGAGGGGGATCCCTCCTACGAGCAGTACTTC,CASSVEGDPSYEQYF,TRBJ2-7,-,-,TRBV9
TGTGCCAGTTACGATCCCGGGACAGGGAGCTCCTACGAGCAGTACTTC,CASYDPGTGSSYEQYF,TRBJ2-7,TRBD1,-,TRBV27
TGTGCCAGCAGCGTAGCTACGAAGGACAGGGGAGAGAATGAGCAGTTCTTC,CASSVATKDRGENEQFF,TRBJ2-1,TRBD1,-,TRBV9
TGTGCCAGCAGCAAAAGATGGGGCCCTTGGGGGGGGACCCAGTACTTC,CASSKRWGPWGGTQYF,TRBJ2-5,-,few,TRBV21-1
TGTGCCAGCAGATCATCGGGTCCTCAGGGCGGGGAGCTGTTTTTT,CASRSSGPQGGELFF,TRBJ2-2,-,-,TRBV7-9
TGTGCCAGCAGTTTATCGGTTCAGGGGGGTACCTTGAGCTATGGCTACACCTTC,CASSLSVQGGTLSYGYTF,TRBJ1-2,TRBD1,-,TRBV27
TGCGTCGCCCCCCGACAGGGACCCTATGGCTACACCTTC,CVAPRQGPYGYTF,TRBJ1-2,TRBD1,-,TRBV5-1
TGTGCCTGCCGGTGGGAAGGACAGGGCGGATTGATGGGAACCTACGAGCAGTACTTC,CACRWEGQGGLMGTYEQYF,TRBJ2-7,TRBD1,-,TRBV30
TGCGCCAGCAGCTTAGGACAGGGATCCCCCTCTGGAAACACCATATATTTT,CASSLGQGSPSGNTIYF,TRBJ1-3,TRBD1,-,TRBV5-1
TGTGCCAGTTCTAGCGGGGGCCGGCCTCAAGAGACCCAGTACTTC,CASSSGGRPQETQYF,TRBJ2-5,TRBD2,-,TRBV9
TGTGCCAGCACCCGAGAGGCACGGAGCTCTGGGGCCAACGTCCTGACTTTC,CASTREARSSGANVLTF,TRBJ2-6,-,-,TRBV9
TGTGCCAGCTCACCAAACCCCTACAGGGGGCGGGAGCCCCAGCATTTT,CASSPNPYRGREPQHF,TRBJ1-5,TRBD1,-,TRBV18
TGTGCCAGCAGACCAGACAGCAATCGGCCCCAGCATTTT,CASRPDSNRPQHF,TRBJ1-5,-,-,TRBV28
TGTGCCACCAGCAGAGTGTACGGAGCCTACGAGCAGTACTTC,CATSRVYGAYEQYF,TRBJ2-7,-,-,TRBV15
TGTGCCAGCAGCCAAGTGGGACTCGGGGCTGAAGCTTTCTTT,CASSQVGLGAEAFF,TRBJ1-1,-,-,TRBV14
TGTGCCAGCAGTCCGTCAACGAGAGGGGAAAAACTGTTTTTT,CASSPSTRGEKLFF,TRBJ1-4,-,-,TRBV27
TGTGCCAGCAGCTTAGGGGGGGACAGGAGGAATCAGCCCCAGCATTTT,CASSLGGDRRNQPQHF,TRBJ1-5,TRBD1,few,TRBV7-6
TGTGCCAGCAGCGCGCGGGACAGGGCCTCTGGGGCCAACGTCCTGACTTTC,CASSARDRASGANVLTF,TRBJ2-6,TRBD1,once,TRBV7-9
TGCGCCAGCAGCTTGGATATAGGGGGCAAAGGCTACACCTTC,CASSLDIGGKGYTF,TRBJ1-2,TRBD1,-,TRBV5-1
TGTGCCAGCAGTTTTCGGGGGCAGGGGGCCTCCGAGCAGTACTTC,CASSFRGQGASEQYF,TRBJ2-7,TRBD1,-,TRBV27
TGTGCCAGCAGCGTAGATGGAGGGTCCTACGAGCAGTACTTC,CASSVDGGSYEQYF,TRBJ2-7,-,-,TRBV9
TGTGCCAGCAGCTTGGTAGCGGGTACCGGGGCCAACGTCCTGACTTTC,CASSLVAGTGANVLTF,TRBJ2-6,TRBD2,once,TRBV5-5
TGTGCCAGCAGCAAATGCCTGACAGGGGTAAGCTATGGCTACACCTTC,CASSKCLTGVSYGYTF,TRBJ1-2,-,-,TRBV21-1
TGCGCCAGCAGCACCGAACTAGCGGGGGTCAATGAGCAGTTCTTC,CASSTELAGVNEQFF,TRBJ2-1,TRBD2,-,TRBV5-1
TGTGCCAGCAGTGAAAGGACAGGGGTTGGCGAGCAGTACTTC,CASSERTGVGEQYF,TRBJ2-7,TRBD1,-,TRBV6-1
TGTGCCAACAGAGGGGCTGCCCTCTACGAGCAGTACTTC,CANRGAALYEQYF,TRBJ2-7,-,-,TRBV27